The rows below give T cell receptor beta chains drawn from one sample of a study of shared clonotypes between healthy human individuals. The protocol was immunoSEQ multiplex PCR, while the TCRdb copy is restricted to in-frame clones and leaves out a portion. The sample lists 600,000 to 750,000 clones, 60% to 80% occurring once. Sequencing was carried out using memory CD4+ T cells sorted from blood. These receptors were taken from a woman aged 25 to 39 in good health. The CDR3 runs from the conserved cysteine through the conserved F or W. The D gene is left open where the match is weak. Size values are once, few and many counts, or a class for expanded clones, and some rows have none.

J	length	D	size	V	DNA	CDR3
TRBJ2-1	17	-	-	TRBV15	TGTGCCACCAGCCCAGTGGGGGCCGCTCCCCCCCACAATGAGCAGTTCTTC	CATSPVGAAPPHNEQFF
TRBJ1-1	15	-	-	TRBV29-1	TGCAGCGTTCCCGACAGGACGAGGGGGAACACTGAAGCTTTCTTT	CSVPDRTRGNTEAFF
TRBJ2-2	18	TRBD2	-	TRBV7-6	TGTGCCAGCAGCGCATGGACTAGCGGGAGTGGGGGTGCCGGGGAGCTGTTTTTT	CASSAWTSGSGGAGELFF
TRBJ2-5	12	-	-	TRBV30	TGTGCCTGGAGCACCGGGCGAGAGACCCAGTACTTC	CAWSTGRETQYF
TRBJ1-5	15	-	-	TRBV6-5	TGTGCCAGCAGTTACGGCAGGGGAGGCAATCAGCCCCAGCATTTT	CASSYGRGGNQPQHF
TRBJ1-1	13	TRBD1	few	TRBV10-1	TGCGCCAGCAGACCCTACCCAGGGGGCGAAGCTTTCTTT	CASRPYPGGEAFF
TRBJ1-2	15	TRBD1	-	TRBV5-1	TGCGCCAGCAGCTCCGGGACAGGGGGCCCCTATGGCTACACCTTC	CASSSGTGGPYGYTF
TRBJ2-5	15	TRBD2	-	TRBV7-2	TGTGCCAGCAGCTTCTGGAGCGGGAGGGGGGAGACCCAGTACTTC	CASSFWSGRGETQYF
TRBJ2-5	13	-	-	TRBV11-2	TGTGCCAGCAGCCCCCAGGGGGGAGAGACCCAGTACTTC	CASSPQGGETQYF
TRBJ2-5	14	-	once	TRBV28	TGTGCCAGCAGTTCGGCCCCCGGGCCGGAGACCCAGTACTTC	CASSSAPGPETQYF
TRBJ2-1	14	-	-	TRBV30	TGTGCCTGGAGTGGGACCCCACTGTACAATGAGCAGTTCTTC	CAWSGTPLYNEQFF
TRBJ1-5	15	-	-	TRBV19	TGTGCCAGTAGCGTGGCGGTTTATAGCAATCAGCCCCAGCATTTT	CASSVAVYSNQPQHF
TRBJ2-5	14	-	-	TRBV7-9	TGTGCCAGCAGCTTATCTACGTACCAAGAGACCCAGTACTTC	CASSLSTYQETQYF
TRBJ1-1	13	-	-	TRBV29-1	TGCAGCGTTGAACGGGGGGGGAACACTGAAGCTTTCTTT	CSVERGGNTEAFF
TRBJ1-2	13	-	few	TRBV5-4	TGTGCCACCCAGACGGAAGCTAACTATGGCTACACCTTC	CATQTEANYGYTF
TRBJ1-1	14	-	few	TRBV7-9	TGTGCCAGCAGCTTAGGGGGTAGGAACACTGAAGCTTTCTTT	CASSLGGRNTEAFF
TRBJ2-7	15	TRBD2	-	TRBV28	TGTGCCAGGACAACCCCCGGCGGGAGAACGCTCGAGCAGTACTTC	CARTTPGGRTLEQYF
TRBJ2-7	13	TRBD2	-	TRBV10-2	TGCGCCAGCGCTATAGCGGGACGCTACGAGCAGTACTTC	CASAIAGRYEQYF
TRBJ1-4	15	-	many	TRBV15	TGTGCCACCAGCAGAGATCTGGGGGTGGGGGAAAAACTGTTTTTT	CATSRDLGVGEKLFF
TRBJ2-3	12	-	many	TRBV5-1	TGCGCCAGCAGCTTGTGGACAGATACGCAGTATTTT	CASSLWTDTQYF
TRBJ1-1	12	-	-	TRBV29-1	TGCAGCGTTAACAGACAGAACACTGAAGCTTTCTTT	CSVNRQNTEAFF
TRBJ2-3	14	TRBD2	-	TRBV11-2	TGTGCCAGCCGCCGACTAGCGGGAGTTTCTACGCAGTATTTT	CASRRLAGVSTQYF
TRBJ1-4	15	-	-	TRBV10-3	TGTGCCATCAGTGAGGGGGAATCCTCCAGGGGAAAACTGTTTTTT	CAISEGESSRGKLFF
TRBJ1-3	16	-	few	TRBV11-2	TGTGCCAGCAGCTTAAATTCGGGACCCACTGGAAACACCATATATTTT	CASSLNSGPTGNTIYF
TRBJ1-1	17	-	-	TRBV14	TGTGCCAGCAGCCAAACCTTAACCGGGACATCGAACACTGAAGCTTTCTTT	CASSQTLTGTSNTEAFF
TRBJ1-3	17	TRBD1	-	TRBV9	TGTGCCAGCAGCGTCGGACAGGGAGGAATCTCTGGAAACACCATATATTTT	CASSVGQGGISGNTIYF
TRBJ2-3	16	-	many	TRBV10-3	TGTGCCAGCTCGGGGGAGCGCGGGTCATACACAGATACGCAGTATTTT	CASSGERGSYTDTQYF
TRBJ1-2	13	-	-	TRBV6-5	TGTGCCAGCAGAGACGGACTGTATGGCGGCTACACCTTC	CASRDGLYGGYTF